Shown below are 28 T cell receptor beta chains from a single sample sequenced in a study of circulating CD8 cells and anti-PD-1 response in melanoma. From live CD3+CD8+TCRalphabeta+ cells, four PD-1 and/or TIGIT subsets were sorted. TCR libraries were prepared from roughly 15 ng of total RNA with the QIAseq Immune Repertoire TCR panel. MiXCR, applied by TCRdb to the reads, yields one record per CDR3 protein. The profile shows a few hundred distinct CDR3 sequences, about 13% of them singletons. The sequencing used CD8+ T cells from PBMCs, collected at baseline or after one month of anti-PD-1 therapy (not recorded which). All receptors derive from a human donor with melanoma.

This rearrangement joins TRBV19 to TRBJ2-1, with TRBD2 as a possible D gene (5 bases). The germline CDR1 and CDR2 sequences are LNHDA and SQIVND (reference sequence). The V end was cut by 4 bases, the J end by 10 bases, with 8 bases between. The CDR3 is made up of 11 amino acids. Here the CDR3 reads CASSTTREQFF. The CDR3 nucleotides are TGTGCCAGTAGTACCACTAGGGAGCAGTTCTTC.

Judged by abundance, this clonotype is large (0.1 to 1%). The V gene is TRBV19, the J gene TRBJ2-3, with D uncertain. V lost 3 bases, J lost 3 bases, and 1 base lay in between. Germline assignment: CDR1 LNHDA and CDR2 SQIVND (reference sequence). The CDR3 has 11 residues. The CDR3 here is CASSMTDTQYF. CDR3 nucleotides: TGTGCCAGTAGTATGACAGATACGCAGTATTTT.

Regarding this clonotype: Being one base from a much bigger clone, this may be a read error. This chain joins TRBV29-1 and TRBJ2-1; 7 bases fit TRBD2. Germline V gene lookup returns CDR1 SQVTM and CDR2 ANQGSEA. The CDR3 runs to 13 residues. The CDR3, as DNA: TGCAGCGTTGAAGTAGTGACTAGCAATGAGCAGTGCTTC. Its protein product is CSVEVVTSNEQCF.

By frequency in the sample, this clonotype is medium-sized. This may come from a read error, since a much larger clone is one base off. The V gene is TRBV2, the J gene TRBJ1-2, with TRBD1 identical over 9 bases. CDR1 and CDR2 from the germline V gene are SNHLY and FYNNEI. The CDR3 has 15 residues. The CDR3: CGSRGTGGNNYGYTF. The DNA for the CDR3 is TGTGGCAGCAGAGGTACAGGGGGCAATAACTATGGCTACACCTTC. Filled out from reference TRBV2 and TRBJ1-2, the complete variable domain reads EPEVTQTPSHQVTQMGQEVILRCVPISNHLYFYWYRQILGQKVEFLVSFYNNEISEKSEIFDDQFSVERPDGSNFTLKIRSTKLEDSAMYFCGSRGTGGNNYGYTFGSGTRLTVV.

This clonotype is categorized as medium-sized (0.01 to 0.1%). The gene calls are TRBV3-1 and TRBJ1-1; D possibly corresponds to TRBD1 (5 bases). This CDR3 has 14 residues. Germline V gene data show CDR1 as LGHDT and CDR2 as YNNKEL (reference sequence). Trimming took 4 bases from V and 5 from J, leaving 14 bases between them. This chain's CDR3 is CASSLRGRRTEAFF. Written as DNA, the CDR3 is TGTGCCAGCAGCCTTAGGGGTCGAAGGACTGAAGCTTTCTTT. The whole variable domain, remainder taken from reference TRBV3-1 and TRBJ1-1, is DTAVSQTPKYLVTQMGNDKSIKCEQNLGHDTMYWYKQDSKKFLKIMFSYNNKELIINETVPNRFSPKSPDKAHLNLHINSLELGDSAVYFCASSLRGRRTEAFFGQGTRLTVV.

By frequency in the sample, this clonotype is large. The chain recombines TRBV4-1 with TRBJ2-1; TRBD2 matches 14 bases. There are 16 residues in the CDR3. Germline CDR1 reads MGHRA; CDR2 reads YSYEKL. The V segment lost 3 bases and the J segment 8 bases; nucleotides outside the gene matches: 6. The CDR3 loop is CASSHGTSGGIYEQFF. The DNA of the CDR3 is TGCGCCAGCAGCCATGGGACTAGCGGGGGTATATATGAGCAGTTCTTC.

Judged by abundance, this clonotype is medium-sized (0.01 to 0.1%). V and J are TRBV27 and TRBJ2-5; D is perhaps TRBD1 or TRBD2 (5 bases each). Per the germline V gene, CDR1 is MNHEY and CDR2 is SMNVEV (reference sequence). The CDR3 length is 14 residues. Trimming took off 5 bases at V and 7 bases at J, with 17 bases between the two ends. The CDR3 loop is CASSGGPLRGTQYF. DNA for the CDR3: TGTGCCAGCAGTGGGGGTCCTCTTAGGGGGACCCAGTACTTC.

By its share, this clonotype is large. The V and J genes are TRBV7-2 and TRBJ1-1, with D uncertain. Germline V gene data show CDR1 as SGHTA and CDR2 as FQGNSA. Trimming took 5 bases from V and 4 from J, leaving 14 bases between them. The CDR3 has 14 residues. The CDR3 protein is CASSTTPYSTEAFF. CDR3 nucleotide sequence: TGTGCCAGCAGCACGACACCATACTCCACTGAAGCTTTCTTT.

By sample fraction, this clonotype is medium-sized. The chain's CDR3 is CAGQRAFF. In DNA form, the CDR3 reads TGTGCCGGCCAGAGAGCTTTCTTT. The genes are TRBV19 and TRBJ1-1; no reliable D call. CDR1 is LNHDA, CDR2 SQIVND, per germline (reference sequence). There are 8 residues in the CDR3. Trimming removed 11 bases from V and 10 bases from J, with 8 bases in between.

Worth noting for this clonotype: Germline and junction disagree at one end, which may indicate a read error. This chain uses TRBV27 with TRBJ2-3, with 9 nucleotides matching TRBD2. The CDR3 consists of 15 residues. Germline V gene lookup returns CDR1 MNHEY and CDR2 SMNVEV (reference sequence). The CDR3 protein is CASTSVGLASDTRYF. CDR3 DNA: TGTGCCAGCACCAGCGTGGGACTAGCATCAGATACGCGGTATTTT.

The CDR3 is CASSQDRHGEITGELFF. The CDR3 DNA reads TGTGCCAGCAGCCAAGACCGACACGGGGAGATCACCGGGGAGCTGTTTTTT. The V call is TRBV14, the J call TRBJ2-2; a weak D match, TRBD2 (5 bases). The CDR3 is 17 amino acids. In germline, CDR1 is SGHDN, CDR2 FVKESK. The V gene lost 0 bases and the J gene lost 4 bases, with 15 bases spanning the gap.

In this sample, this clonotype turned up a few times. J is TRBJ2-2 and V is TRBV9; D is uncertain. Germline V gene lookup returns CDR1 SGDLS and CDR2 YYNGEE. V gave up 1 base and J gave up 1 base, with 8 bases separating them. The CDR3 consists of 15 residues. CDR3 amino acids: CASSVPGENTGELFF. For the CDR3, the DNA is TGTGCCAGCAGCGTACCAGGCGAGAACACCGGGGAGCTGTTTTTT.

This clonotype is labeled medium-sized. This chain connects TRBV19 to TRBJ2-3; a possible D gene is TRBD2 (5 bases). The CDR3 has 15 residues. The germline V gene encodes CDR1 LNHDA and CDR2 SQIVND (reference sequence). V was cut by 4 bases and J by 4 bases, with 15 bases left in between. CDR3 protein: CASSSRTGWADTQYF. CDR3 DNA: TGTGCCAGTAGTAGCCGGACGGGGTGGGCAGATACGCAGTATTTT.

By share of the sample, this clonotype is large (0.1 to 1%). The gene calls are TRBV12-3 or TRBV12-4 and TRBJ2-1; tentatively, D is TRBD2 (6 bases). The CDR3 is made up of 16 amino acids. V was pared by 1 base and J by 5 bases, with 15 bases between. The CDR3 spells CASSLGVSGGHNEQFF. In DNA, the CDR3 is TGTGCCAGCAGTTTAGGGGTATCCGGGGGTCACAATGAGCAGTTCTTC.

By proportion, this clonotype is large. This chain joins TRBV7-2 and TRBJ1-2; TRBD1 matches at 7 bases. CDR1 and CDR2 (germline): SGHTA, FQGNSA. The CDR3 runs to 12 residues. The trim removed 5 bases at V and 8 bases at J, leaving 5 bases unmatched. CDR3: CASSLTGVGYTF. CDR3 nucleotide sequence: TGTGCCAGCAGCCTTACAGGGGTCGGCTACACCTTC.

Relative to its sample, this clonotype is large. This chain joins TRBV20-1 and TRBJ1-4, with D maybe TRBD1 (5 bases). Trimming pared 2 bases from V and 0 bases from J, leaving 7 bases between. This CDR3 is 14 amino acids long. The V gene's germline CDR1 is DFQATT and CDR2 SNEGSKA (reference sequence). CDR3 protein: CSARSTATNEKLFF. Written as DNA, the CDR3 is TGCAGTGCTAGATCGACAGCAACTAATGAAAAACTGTTTTTT.

This chain links TRBV19 with TRBJ2-4; TRBD1 aligns across 7 bases. The V and J ends lost 7 bases and 5 bases, in that order; junction bases with no gene match: 5. Germline V gives CDR1 LNHDA, CDR2 SQIVND (reference sequence). This CDR3 spans 13 amino acids. CDR3 residues: CASIGDSQNIQYF. The CDR3 DNA reads as TGTGCCAGTATAGGGGACAGCCAAAACATTCAGTACTTC.

By sample fraction, this clonotype is large. V and J are TRBV19 and TRBJ2-1; D gene uncertain. CDR3 length equals 12 residues. Between the trimmed V and J ends, which lost 1 base and 6 bases, there was a span of 4 bases. Germline assignment: CDR1 LNHDA and CDR2 SQIVND (reference sequence). The CDR3 is CASSIGGNEQFF. CDR3 in DNA: TGTGCCAGTAGTATAGGCGGCAATGAGCAGTTCTTC.

This clonotype was detected a few times. The conserved phenylalanine or tryptophan is not found at the CDR3 terminus, so this likely reflects a read error. The J gene is TRBJ2-3, the V gene TRBV7-2; D gene ambiguous. The CDR3 is 12 residues long. V was clipped by 1 base and J by 8 bases, with 7 bases between them. CDR1 SGHTA and CDR2 FQGNSA come from the germline V gene. CDR3 in DNA: TGTGCCAGCAGCTTAGATCTCGGTACGCAGTATTCT. Protein: CASSLDLGTQYS.

This clonotype is categorized as large. This sequence joins TRBV19 and TRBJ1-5; 9 bases align to TRBD1. This CDR3 has 13 amino acids. Germline V gene sequence: CDR1 LNHDA, CDR2 SQIVND (reference sequence). Losses at the gene ends were 9 bases for V and 6 bases for J; bases not matched to a gene: 6. CDR3 in amino acids: CASEGQGTQPQHF. CDR3 DNA sequence: TGTGCCAGCGAGGGACAGGGCACTCAGCCCCAGCATTTT. Together with reference TRBV19 and TRBJ1-5, the CDR3 gives the full variable domain: DGGITQSPKYLFRKEGQNVTLSCEQNLNHDAMYWYRQDPGQGLRLIYYSQIVNDFQKGDIAEGYSVSREKKESFPLTVTSAQKNPTAFYLCASEGQGTQPQHFGDGTRLSIL.

The chain recombines TRBV9 with TRBJ2-7; D is unresolved. From germline, CDR1 is SGDLS and CDR2 YYNGEE. V was cut by 0 bases and J by 4 bases, with 8 bases left in between. CDR3 size: 13 residues. The CDR3 loop reads CASSVAHGYEQYF. The DNA for the CDR3 is TGTGCCAGCAGCGTAGCTCATGGGTACGAGCAGTACTTC. The full variable domain, with the rest looked up from reference TRBV9 and TRBJ2-7, is DSGVTQTPKHLITATGQRVTLRCSPRSGDLSVYWYQQSLDQGLQFLIQYYNGEERAKGNILERFSAQQFPDLHSELNLSSLELGDSALYFCASSVAHGYEQYFGPGTRLTVT.

This clonotype is categorized as large. V gene TRBV27 combines with J gene TRBJ1-5; 8 bases line up with TRBD1. CDR3 size: 14 residues. With 5 bases clipped from V and 2 bases from J, the junction kept 2 bases outside the gene matches. In germline, CDR1 is MNHEY, CDR2 SMNVEV (reference sequence). CDR3 region: CASSEDRGNQPQHF. In nucleotides, the CDR3 is TGTGCCAGCAGTGAGGACAGGGGCAATCAGCCCCAGCATTTT.

This clonotype is termed medium-sized. This chain connects TRBV19 to TRBJ2-2; tentatively, D is TRBD2 (6 bases). Germline CDR1 LNHDA, CDR2 SQIVND (reference sequence). The CDR3 runs 14 residues. Deletions cut 5 bases from V and 6 bases from J, with 13 bases between. The CDR3 nucleotides are TGTGCCAGTAGTGTGACTAGTCTTGCCGGGGAGCTGTTTTTT. Amino acids: CASSVTSLAGELFF. Looking up the rest from reference TRBV19 and TRBJ2-2 gives the full variable domain: DGGITQSPKYLFRKEGQNVTLSCEQNLNHDAMYWYRQDPGQGLRLIYYSQIVNDFQKGDIAEGYSVSREKKESFPLTVTSAQKNPTAFYLCASSVTSLAGELFFGEGSRLTVL.

Relative to its sample, this clonotype is large. J is TRBJ2-7 and V is TRBV29-1; 10 bases are a match to TRBD1. The CDR3 length is 13 residues. Losses at the gene ends were 2 bases for V and 7 bases for J; bases not matched to a gene: 5. Germline CDR1 SQVTM, CDR2 ANQGSEA. The CDR3 DNA sequence: TGCAGCGTTGAATTGGACAGGGGGGGGGAGCAGTACTTC. This gives the protein CSVELDRGGEQYF.

This sequence joins TRBV6-2 or TRBV6-3 and TRBJ1-2, with 7 nucleotides matching TRBD1. Germline CDR1 MNHEY, CDR2 SVGEGT. Trimming removed 0 bases from V and 5 bases from J; junction bases left unmatched: 0. CDR3 length equals 13 residues. CDR3 in amino acids: CASSYSTGYGYTF. The CDR3 coding sequence is TGTGCCAGCAGTTACTCGACAGGGTATGGCTACACCTTC.

By proportion, this clonotype is large. The rearrangement uses TRBV2 and TRBJ1-2; TRBD1 aligns across 9 bases. The CDR3 runs 15 residues. V shed 6 bases and J 1 base; nucleotides not matched to a gene: 6. Germline assignment: CDR1 SNHLY and CDR2 FYNNEI. CDR3 bases: TGTGCCAGCAGAGGTACAGGGGGCAATAACTATGGCTACACCTTC. Translation gives CASRGTGGNNYGYTF.

Sample share makes this clonotype large. The V call is TRBV6-5, the J call TRBJ2-7; 14 nucleotides align to TRBD2. CDR3 length equals 16 residues. V dropped 5 bases and J dropped 3; count of bases not matched to a gene: 6. Germline CDR1 MNHEY, CDR2 SVGAGI. CDR3 DNA sequence: TGTGCCAGCAGTCCGGGACTAGCGGGGGACCTCTACGAGCAGTACTTC. Translation: CASSPGLAGDLYEQYF.

This clonotype is labeled large (0.1 to 1%). The chain couples TRBV21-1 to TRBJ2-7; the table's D call of TRBD1 was not tested on the DNA. TRBV21-1 is a pseudogene segment. This CDR3 contains 16 residues. CDR3 nucleotide sequence: TGTGCCAGCAGCAAGCCTCGAACCAGGACATGCTACGAGCAGTACTTC. Its translation is CASSKPRTRTCYEQYF.